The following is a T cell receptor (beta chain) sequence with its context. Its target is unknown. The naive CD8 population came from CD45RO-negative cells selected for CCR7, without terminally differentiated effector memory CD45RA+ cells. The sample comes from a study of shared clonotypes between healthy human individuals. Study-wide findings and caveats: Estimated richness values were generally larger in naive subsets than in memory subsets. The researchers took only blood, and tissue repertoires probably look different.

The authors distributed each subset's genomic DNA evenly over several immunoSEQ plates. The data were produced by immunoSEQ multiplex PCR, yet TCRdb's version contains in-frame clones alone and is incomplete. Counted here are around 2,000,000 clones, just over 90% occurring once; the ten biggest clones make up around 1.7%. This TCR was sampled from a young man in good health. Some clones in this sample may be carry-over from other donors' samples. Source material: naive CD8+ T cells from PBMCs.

CDR3 protein: CASSMRLAGVGEQYF. The CDR3 DNA follows: TGTGCCAGTAGTATGAGACTAGCGGGAGTAGGTGAGCAGTACTTC. The chain couples TRBV19 to TRBJ2-7, with TRBD2 matching over 12 bases. Per the germline V gene, CDR1 is LNHDA and CDR2 is SQIVND (reference sequence). This CDR3 is 15 amino acids long. V lost 3 bases, J lost 7 bases, and 7 bases stayed unmatched.